This entry describes one T cell receptor beta chain. The sample originates from a study of TIL therapy for anti-PD-1-resistant metastatic lung cancer. At the level of the study: Most patients had lung adenocarcinoma; a few tumors were EGFR-mutant, two ALK-rearranged; half smoked currently or formerly.

Trimming stripped 3 bases from V and 5 bases from J, with 6 bases between. Germline-derived CDR1 and CDR2 are SGHTA and FQGTGA. CDR3 length equals 12 residues. Time point of the sample: pre-treatment sample, taken before nivolumab and TIL therapy. Stage 4 NSCLC adults joined between 2017 and January 2020. This was the immunoSEQ v3 assay. Only in-frame clones appear in the TCRdb table, and some are missing; sequencing was by immunoSEQ multiplex PCR. The profile shows about 19,000 clones, over 75% of them singletons. This receptor was taken from a person aged 25-85 years with non-small cell lung cancer. Sample: blood, taken at baseline. The chain is built from TRBV7-3 and TRBJ2-3, with unresolved D. CDR3 residues: CASSFPGDTQYF. CDR3 sequence (DNA): TGTGCCAGCAGCTTCCCCGGAGATACGCAGTATTTT.